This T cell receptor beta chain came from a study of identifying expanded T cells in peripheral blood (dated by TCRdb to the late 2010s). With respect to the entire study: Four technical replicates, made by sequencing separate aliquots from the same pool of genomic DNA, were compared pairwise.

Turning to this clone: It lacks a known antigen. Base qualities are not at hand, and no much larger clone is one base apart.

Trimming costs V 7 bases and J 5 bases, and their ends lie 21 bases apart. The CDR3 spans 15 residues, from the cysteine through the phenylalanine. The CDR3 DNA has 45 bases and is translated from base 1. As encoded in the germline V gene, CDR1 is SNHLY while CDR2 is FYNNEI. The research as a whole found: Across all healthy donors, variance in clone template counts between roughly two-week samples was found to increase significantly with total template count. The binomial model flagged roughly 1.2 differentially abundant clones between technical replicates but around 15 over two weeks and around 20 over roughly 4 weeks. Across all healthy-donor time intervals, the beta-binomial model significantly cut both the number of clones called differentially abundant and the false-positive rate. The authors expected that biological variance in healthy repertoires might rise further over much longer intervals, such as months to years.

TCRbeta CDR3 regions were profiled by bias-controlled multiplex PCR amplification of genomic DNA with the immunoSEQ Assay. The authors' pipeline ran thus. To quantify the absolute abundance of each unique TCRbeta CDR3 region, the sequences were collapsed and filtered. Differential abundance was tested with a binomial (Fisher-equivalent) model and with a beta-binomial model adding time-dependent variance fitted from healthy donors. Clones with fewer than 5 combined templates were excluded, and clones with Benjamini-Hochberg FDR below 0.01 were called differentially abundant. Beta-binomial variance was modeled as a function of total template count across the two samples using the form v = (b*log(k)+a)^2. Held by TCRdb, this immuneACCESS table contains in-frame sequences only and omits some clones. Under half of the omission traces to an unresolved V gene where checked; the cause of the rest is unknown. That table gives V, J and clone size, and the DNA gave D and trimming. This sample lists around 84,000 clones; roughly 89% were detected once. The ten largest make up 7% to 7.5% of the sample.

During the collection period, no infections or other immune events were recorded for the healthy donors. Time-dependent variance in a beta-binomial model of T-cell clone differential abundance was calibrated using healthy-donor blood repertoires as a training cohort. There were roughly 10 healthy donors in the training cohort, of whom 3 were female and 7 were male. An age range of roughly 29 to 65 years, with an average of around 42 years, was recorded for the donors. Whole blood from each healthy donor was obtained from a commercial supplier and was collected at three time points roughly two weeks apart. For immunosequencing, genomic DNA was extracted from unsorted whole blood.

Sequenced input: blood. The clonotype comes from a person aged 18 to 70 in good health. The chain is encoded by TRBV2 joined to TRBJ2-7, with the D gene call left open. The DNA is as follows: TGTGCCAGCAAGAGCGTCGGAGACTTGAACGACGAGCAGTACTTC. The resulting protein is CASKSVGDLNDEQYF.